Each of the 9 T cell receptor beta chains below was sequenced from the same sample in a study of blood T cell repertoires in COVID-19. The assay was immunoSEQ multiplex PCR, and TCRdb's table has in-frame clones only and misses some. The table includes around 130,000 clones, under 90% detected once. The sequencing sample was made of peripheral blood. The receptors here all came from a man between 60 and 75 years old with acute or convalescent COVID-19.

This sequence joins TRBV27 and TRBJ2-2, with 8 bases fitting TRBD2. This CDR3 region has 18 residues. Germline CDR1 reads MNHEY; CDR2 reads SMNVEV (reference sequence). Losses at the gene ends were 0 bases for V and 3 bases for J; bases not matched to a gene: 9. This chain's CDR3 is CASSLSGVSGSYTGELFF. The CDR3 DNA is TGTGCCAGCAGTTTATCGGGAGTCAGCGGGAGTTACACCGGGGAGCTGTTTTTT.

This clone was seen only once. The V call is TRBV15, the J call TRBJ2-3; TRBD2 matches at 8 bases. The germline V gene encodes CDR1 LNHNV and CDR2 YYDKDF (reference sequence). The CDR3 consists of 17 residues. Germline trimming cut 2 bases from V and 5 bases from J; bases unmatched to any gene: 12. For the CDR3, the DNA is TGTGCCACCAGCAGAACCCGACAGGCGGGAGGAGGAGATACGCAGTATTTT. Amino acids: CATSRTRQAGGGDTQYF.

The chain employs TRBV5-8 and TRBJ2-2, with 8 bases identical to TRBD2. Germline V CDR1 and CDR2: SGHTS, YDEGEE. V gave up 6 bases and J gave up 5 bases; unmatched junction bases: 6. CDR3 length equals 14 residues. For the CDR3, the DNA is TGTGCCAGCAAGAGGGCTAGCGGGACCGGGGAGCTGTTTTTT. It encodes CASKRASGTGELFF.

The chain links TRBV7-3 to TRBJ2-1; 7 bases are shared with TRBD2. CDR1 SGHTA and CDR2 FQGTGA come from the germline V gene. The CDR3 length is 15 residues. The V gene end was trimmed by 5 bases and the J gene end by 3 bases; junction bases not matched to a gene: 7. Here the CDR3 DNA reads TGTGCCAGCAGCCGGGCGGGGGATAACTACAATGAGCAGTTCTTC. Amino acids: CASSRAGDNYNEQFF.

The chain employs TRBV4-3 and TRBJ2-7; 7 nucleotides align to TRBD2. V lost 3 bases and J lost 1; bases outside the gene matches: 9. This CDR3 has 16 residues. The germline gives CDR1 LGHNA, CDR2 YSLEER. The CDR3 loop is CASSQGGGSGSYEQYF. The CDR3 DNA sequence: TGCGCCAGCAGCCAGGGGGGGGGTAGCGGATCCTACGAGCAGTACTTC.

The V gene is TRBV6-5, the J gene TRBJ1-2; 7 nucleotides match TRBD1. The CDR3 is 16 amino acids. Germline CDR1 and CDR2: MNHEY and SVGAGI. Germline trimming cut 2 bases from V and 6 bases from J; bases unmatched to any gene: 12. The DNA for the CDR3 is TGTGCCAGCAGTTACCGTGCACAGGGGCCTAGGAATGGCTACACCTTC. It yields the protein CASSYRAQGPRNGYTF.

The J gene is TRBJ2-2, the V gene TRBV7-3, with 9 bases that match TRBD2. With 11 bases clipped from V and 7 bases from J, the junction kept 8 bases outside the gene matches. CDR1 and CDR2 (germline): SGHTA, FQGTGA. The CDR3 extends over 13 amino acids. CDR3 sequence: CASRAGGSGELFF. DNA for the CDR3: TGTGCCTCCAGGGCGGGAGGGAGCGGGGAGCTGTTTTTT. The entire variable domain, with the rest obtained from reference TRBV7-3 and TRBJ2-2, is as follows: GAGVSQTPSNKVTEKGKYVELRCDPISGHTALYWYRQSLGQGPEFLIYFQGTGAADDSGLPNDRFFAVRPEGSVSTLKIQRTERGDSAVYLCASRAGGSGELFFGEGSRLTVL.

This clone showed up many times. CDR3 nucleotide sequence: TGTGCCATCAGTGAGTCAAGCGCTTCCTATGGCTACACCTTC. Encoded protein: CAISESSASYGYTF. The chain has TRBV10-3 and TRBJ1-2, with D unresolved. V lost 0 bases, J lost 4 bases, and 9 bases lay in between. The CDR3 sequence is 14 residues long. Looked up from germline, CDR1 is ENHRY and CDR2 is SYGVKD.

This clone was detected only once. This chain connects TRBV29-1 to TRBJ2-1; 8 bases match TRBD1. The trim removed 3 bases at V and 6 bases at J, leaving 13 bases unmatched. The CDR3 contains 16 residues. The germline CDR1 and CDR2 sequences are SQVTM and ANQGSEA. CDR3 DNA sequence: TGCAGCGTTGAGACAGGGGAGGCTGGTCACGGCAATGAGCAGTTCTTC. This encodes CSVETGEAGHGNEQFF.